These 16 T cell receptor beta chains originate from one sample sequenced in a study of beta chain features in type 1 diabetes. Sequenced material consisted of expressed TCRB transcripts (all of the isolated RNA was reverse transcribed). Data came from immunoSEQ multiplex PCR; TCRdb stores just in-frame clones and leaves some out. This sample has 130,000 or so clones, with less than 10% found just once. The sequencing input was central memory CD4+ T cells from blood. The receptor set was obtained from a woman between 35 and 50 years old in good health.

A few counts support this clone. V is TRBV5-4 and J is TRBJ2-5; D might be TRBD2 (5 bases). V lost 4 bases, J lost 0 bases, and 13 bases lay in between. Germline CDR1 and CDR2: SGHNT and YYREEE (reference sequence). CDR3 size: 15 residues. The CDR3 DNA follows: TGTGCCAGCAGCCCATCGTCGCGGGACCAAGAGACCCAGTACTTC. Protein sequence: CASSPSSRDQETQYF.

The CDR3 DNA follows: TGCAGCGCACAGGGTTGGGCTGGAAACACCATATATTTT. Protein: CSAQGWAGNTIYF. This chain connects TRBV29-1 to TRBJ1-3; TRBD1 might be the D (6 bases). The germline V and J ends were trimmed by 7 bases and 2 bases, with 12 bases remaining between them. The V gene's germline CDR1 is SQVTM and CDR2 ANQGSEA. The CDR3 length is 13 residues.

In this sample, this clone turned up a few times. V usage is TRBV10-3 and J usage is TRBJ1-4; D is unclear. Germline V gives CDR1 ENHRY, CDR2 SYGVKD. V lost 4 bases and J lost 4, with 7 bases in between. The CDR3 is 13 residues long. CDR3 loop: CAISVRDNEKLFF. CDR3 DNA: TGTGCCATCAGTGTCCGGGATAATGAAAAACTGTTTTTT.

This chain uses TRBV7-2 with TRBJ2-7; 8 bases map to TRBD2. The V segment lost 5 bases and the J segment 2 bases; nucleotides outside the gene matches: 5. Per germline, CDR1 SGHTA and CDR2 FQGNSA. The CDR3 is 14 residues long. The chain's CDR3 is CASSPGTRAYEQYF. The CDR3 region has the DNA TGTGCCAGCAGCCCCGGGACTAGAGCCTACGAGCAGTACTTC.

The chain employs TRBV5-6 and TRBJ2-5, with D possibly matching TRBD1 (5 bases). The V gene lost 5 bases and the J gene lost 1 base, with 12 bases spanning the gap. This CDR3 has 14 amino acids. Looked up from germline, CDR1 is SGHDT and CDR2 is YYEEEE. CDR3 sequence: CASSRAGFQETQYF. In DNA, the CDR3 is TGTGCCAGCAGTCGCGCAGGGTTCCAAGAGACCCAGTACTTC.

The chain links TRBV7-9 to TRBJ2-5; tentatively, D is TRBD2 (6 bases). The germline gives CDR1 SEHNR, CDR2 FQNEAQ (reference sequence). The CDR3 consists of 13 residues. Trimming stripped 6 bases from V and 5 bases from J, with 13 bases between. The CDR3 bases are TGTGCCAGCAGTCTAACTAGCCGGGAGACCCAGTACTTC. Translated: CASSLTSRETQYF.

The chain combines TRBV9 with TRBJ2-7; 8 bases map to TRBD1. Germline V gives CDR1 SGDLS, CDR2 YYNGEE. The CDR3 is 15 amino acids. With V trimmed by 3 bases and J by 2 bases, 7 bases remained unmatched. The DNA of the CDR3 is TGTGCCAGCAGCGCAAGTGGGACAGGTCCCTACGAGCAGTACTTC. Protein sequence: CASSASGTGPYEQYF.

This clone appeared a few times. The gene calls are TRBV10-3 and TRBJ1-1, with D hard to call. The CDR3 loop spans 12 amino acids. With 7 bases removed from V and 1 base from J, the gap between germline ends came to 7 bases. Germline values: CDR1 ENHRY, CDR2 SYGVKD. As DNA, the CDR3 is TGTGCCATCAAGTTCGGGAACACTGAAGCTTTCTTT. This translates into CAIKFGNTEAFF.

This clone has more than one count but fewer than ten. The chain employs TRBV7-2 and TRBJ2-7; the D gene is possibly TRBD2 (7 bases). Between the trimmed V and J ends, which lost 8 bases and 4 bases, there was a span of 15 bases. Germline CDR1 is SGHTA and CDR2 is FQGNSA. The CDR3 extends over 13 amino acids. DNA of the CDR3: TGTGCCAGCCGGTCGGGGGGCGGTTACGAGCAGTACTTC. This encodes CASRSGGGYEQYF.

The chain uses TRBV5-1 and TRBJ2-2; TRBD1 agrees at 9 bases. V shed 4 bases and J 7 bases; nucleotides not matched to a gene: 8. The CDR3 has 15 residues. Germline V gene data show CDR1 as SGHRS and CDR2 as YFSETQ. CDR3 protein: CASSPSQGAIGELFF. DNA for the CDR3: TGCGCCAGCAGCCCCTCACAGGGGGCCATCGGGGAGCTGTTTTTT. Full variable domain (rest looked up from reference TRBV5-1 and TRBJ2-2): KAGVTQTPRYLIKTRGQQVTLSCSPISGHRSVSWYQQTPGQGLQFLFEYFSETQRNKGNFPGRFSGRQFSNSRSEMNVSTLELGDSALYLCASSPSQGAIGELFFGEGSRLTVL.

V usage is TRBV5-1 and J usage is TRBJ1-1; weak D call: TRBD1 (5 bases). V lost 0 bases and J lost 0, with 9 bases in between. The CDR3 is 15 residues long. Germline CDR1 and CDR2: SGHRS and YFSETQ. The CDR3 here is CASSLGAGMNTEAFF. CDR3 DNA: TGCGCCAGCAGCTTGGGGGCAGGGATGAACACTGAAGCTTTCTTT. The whole variable domain, filled in from reference TRBV5-1 and TRBJ1-1, reads KAGVTQTPRYLIKTRGQQVTLSCSPISGHRSVSWYQQTPGQGLQFLFEYFSETQRNKGNFPGRFSGRQFSNSRSEMNVSTLELGDSALYLCASSLGAGMNTEAFFGQGTRLTVV.

This sequence joins TRBV5-1 and TRBJ2-7, with D hard to call. Trimming removed 3 bases from V and 6 bases from J, with 13 bases in between. The CDR3 extends over 13 amino acids. The germline V gene encodes CDR1 SGHRS and CDR2 YFSETQ. DNA of the CDR3: TGCGCCAGCAGCTCGGGTCGCCCCGCCGAGCAGTACTTC. It yields the protein CASSSGRPAEQYF.

The V and J genes are TRBV5-1 and TRBJ1-2; tentatively, D is TRBD1 (5 bases). Germline CDR1 and CDR2: SGHRS and YFSETQ. The CDR3 extends over 13 amino acids. V dropped 3 bases and J dropped 6 bases, with 12 bases sitting between them. The CDR3: CASSWEGQDGYTF. CDR3 nucleotide sequence: TGCGCCAGCAGCTGGGAGGGGCAGGATGGCTACACCTTC.

V gene TRBV4-3 combines with J gene TRBJ2-5, with D possibly TRBD2 on 6 matching bases. V lost 6 bases and J 3 bases, leaving 14 bases between the germline ends. Germline assignment: CDR1 LGHNA and CDR2 YSLEER. The CDR3 extends over 14 amino acids. The CDR3 DNA reads as TGCGCCAGCAGTCAGAATAGCGGTGAAGAGACCCAGTACTTC. This encodes CASSQNSGEETQYF.

Regarding this clone: Other nucleotide sequences in the sample specify the same CDR3. J is TRBJ2-3 and V is TRBV7-2, with unresolved D. V gave up 4 bases and J gave up 5 bases, with 4 bases separating them. Germline CDR1 is SGHTA and CDR2 is FQGNSA. The CDR3 length is 11 residues. CDR3 amino acids: CASSSRDTQYF. The CDR3 bases are TGTGCCAGCAGCTCCAGAGATACGCAGTATTTT. The full variable domain, its missing parts supplied by reference TRBV7-2 and TRBJ2-3, is GAGVSQSPSNKVTEKGKDVELRCDPISGHTALYWYRQSLGQGLEFLIYFQGNSAPDKSGLPSDRFSAERTGGSVSTLTIQRTQQEDSAVYLCASSSRDTQYFGPGTRLTVL.

In its sample, this clone was seen a few times. The same CDR3 also results from other DNA sequences found in this sample. This chain connects TRBV6-4 to TRBJ2-1; TRBD2 matches 11 bases. This CDR3 region has 15 residues. V lost 3 bases, J lost 2 bases, and 0 bases stayed unmatched. The germline CDR1 and CDR2 sequences are MRHNA and SNTAGT. The CDR3 is CASSDSGGAYNEQFF. For the CDR3, the DNA is TGTGCCAGCAGTGATAGCGGGGGGGCCTACAATGAGCAGTTCTTC.